The clone carrying this TCR beta chain was counted once. This specimen comes from a study of regulatory T cells in long-lasting Graves disease. According to the study, TCR beta libraries were built with iRepertoire HTBI primers and CDR3-region Arm-PCR. MiXCR, run by TCRdb on the multiplex PCR reads, gives a single entry per CDR3 protein. The sample has 680,000 or so distinct CDR3 sequences, 16% seen once. The time point was: newly diagnosed GD, antithyroid drugs for less than 3 months. RNA extracted from PBMCs served as the sequencing template. The CDR3 is 17 residues long. The V segment lost 2 bases and the J segment 7 bases; nucleotides outside the gene matches: 10. CDR1 MGHRA and CDR2 YSYEKL come from the germline V gene. These data were also reused for a study on T cells in Graves' hyperthyroidism and ophthalmopathy. Per that paper: A median roughly six months before onset, the model predicted ophthalmopathy.

The chain has TRBV4-1 and TRBJ2-1; TRBD2 aligns across 11 bases. The sequence was obtained from a woman in her twenties or thirties with Graves disease. Sequenced here: peripheral blood mononuclear cells (PBMCs), sampled at new diagnosis, from a patient treated with antithyroid drugs. Here the CDR3 DNA reads TGCGCCAGCAGCCAATTCCCTGGGACTAGCGGAAATAATGAGCAGTTCTTC. Translated: CASSQFPGTSGNNEQFF.